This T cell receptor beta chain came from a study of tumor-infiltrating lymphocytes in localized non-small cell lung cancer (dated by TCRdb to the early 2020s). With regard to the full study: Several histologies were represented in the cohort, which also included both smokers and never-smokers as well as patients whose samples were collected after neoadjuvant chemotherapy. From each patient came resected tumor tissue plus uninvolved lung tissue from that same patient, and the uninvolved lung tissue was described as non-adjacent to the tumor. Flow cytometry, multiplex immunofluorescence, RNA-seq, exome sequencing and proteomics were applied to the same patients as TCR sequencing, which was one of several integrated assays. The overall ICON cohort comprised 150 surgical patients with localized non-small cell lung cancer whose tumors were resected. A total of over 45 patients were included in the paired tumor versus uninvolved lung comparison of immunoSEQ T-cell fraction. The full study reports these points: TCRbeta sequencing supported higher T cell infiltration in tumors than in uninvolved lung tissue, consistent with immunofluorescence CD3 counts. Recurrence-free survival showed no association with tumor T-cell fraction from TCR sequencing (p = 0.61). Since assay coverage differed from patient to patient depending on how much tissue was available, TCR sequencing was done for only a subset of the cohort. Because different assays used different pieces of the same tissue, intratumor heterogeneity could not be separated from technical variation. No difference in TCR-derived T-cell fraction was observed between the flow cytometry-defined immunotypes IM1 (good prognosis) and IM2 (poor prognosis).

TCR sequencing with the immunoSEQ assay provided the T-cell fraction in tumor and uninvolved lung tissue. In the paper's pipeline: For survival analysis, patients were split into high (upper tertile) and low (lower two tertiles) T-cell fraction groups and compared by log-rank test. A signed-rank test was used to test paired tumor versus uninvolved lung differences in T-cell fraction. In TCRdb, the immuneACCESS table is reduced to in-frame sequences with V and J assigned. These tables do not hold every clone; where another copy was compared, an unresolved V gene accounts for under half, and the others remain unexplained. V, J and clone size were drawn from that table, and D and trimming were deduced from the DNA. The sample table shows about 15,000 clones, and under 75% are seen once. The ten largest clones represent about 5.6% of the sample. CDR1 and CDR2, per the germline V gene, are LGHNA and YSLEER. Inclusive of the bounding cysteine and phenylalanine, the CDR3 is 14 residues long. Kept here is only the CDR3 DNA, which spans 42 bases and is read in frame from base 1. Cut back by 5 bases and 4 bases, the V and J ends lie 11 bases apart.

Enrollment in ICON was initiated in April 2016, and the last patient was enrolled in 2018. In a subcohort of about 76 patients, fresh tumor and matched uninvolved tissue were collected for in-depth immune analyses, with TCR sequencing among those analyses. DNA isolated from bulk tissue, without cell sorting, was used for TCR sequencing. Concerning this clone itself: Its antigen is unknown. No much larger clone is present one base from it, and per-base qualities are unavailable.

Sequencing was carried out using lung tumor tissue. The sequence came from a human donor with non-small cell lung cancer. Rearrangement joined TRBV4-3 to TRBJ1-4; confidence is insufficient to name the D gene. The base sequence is TGCGCCAGCAGCTTAGTCGGGATTAATGAAAAACTGTTTTTT. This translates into CASSLVGINEKLFF.